This TCR beta chain was recovered during a study of tissue T cells after allogeneic stem cell transplantation. Study-wide results and caveats: Anatomically similar tissues had similar TCR repertoires within each patient. Only a limited share of tissue TCRs appeared in blood or spleen. Across patients, clones rarely overlapped, yet motif clusters were shared tissue-specifically.

Points on this clone: Its antigen is as yet unknown. Genes and germline are mouse. Sequencing ends 1 residue short of the CDR3 end; the germline J gene provides the rest.

Survey-depth TCRbeta CDR3 sequencing reported V/J genes and productive frequencies. Generated by immunoSEQ multiplex PCR, the TCRdb table keeps only in-frame clones and is missing some. The table has some 17,000 clones, around 70% seen once. Germline-derived CDR1 and CDR2 are NSQYPW and LRSPGD (reference sequence). V was pared by 0 bases and J by 6 bases, with 1 base of the junction left unmatched. The CDR3 totals 13 residues. Sequencing input: spleen. The chain uses TRBV1 and TRBJ2-7; 8 nucleotides agree with TRBD2. The source of this sequence is a female BALB/c mouse in good health. The strain's MHC: H2-d. The DNA read from the CDR3 is TGCACCTGCAGTGCAGATCTGGGGGGTGAACAGTAC. It translates to CTCSADLGGEQY. The whole CDR3 protein is CTCSADLGGEQYF. The full variable domain, in which reference TRBV1 and TRBJ2-7 provide the parts outside the CDR3, is VTLLEQNPRWRLVPRGQAVNLRCILKNSQYPWMSWYQQDLQKQLQWLFTLRSPGDKEVKSLPGADYLATRVTDTELRLQVANMSQGRTLYCTCSADLGGEQYFGPGTRLTVL.